One T cell receptor (beta chain) is described in this entry. This clone has a handful of counts. It has no known antigen specificity. No per-base quality is available; no much larger clone lies one base away. In the paper's terms, the time point label means: cycle 1 day 1 (C1D1), immediately before nivolumab initiation. Relapse after autologous stem cell transplantation had occurred in all trial patients, and cohorts A, B and C were distinguished by prior brentuximab vedotin exposure. A total of under 70 patients with relapsed/refractory classical Hodgkin lymphoma made up the trial cohort, and each patient's best overall response was complete response, partial response or progressive disease. In the multi-cohort phase II CheckMate 205 trial, trial patients received single-agent nivolumab. An independent review committee assessed best overall response by applying the 2007 International Working Group response criteria. Trial PBMCs were collected immediately before nivolumab initiation (C1D1) and during therapy at cycle 2 day 1 and cycle 4 day 1. Peripheral blood was collected in 8 mL Vacutainer Cell Preparation Tubes, from which PBMCs were isolated by centrifugation and then cryopreserved.

V sheds 4 bases and J sheds 0 bases, leaving 11 bases between their ends. From the cysteine through the phenylalanine, the CDR3 covers 16 amino acids. Of all the DNA, just the CDR3 is kept, 48 bases in frame from base 1. CDR1 and CDR2 are read off the germline V gene as SGDLS and YYNGEE. The Qiagen DNeasy kit was used to extract genomic DNA both from unsorted PBMCs and from the negatively selected CD4+ and CD8+ fractions. Amplification of TCR beta CDR3 regions was done by immunoSEQ multiplex PCR with primers that anneal to V and J segments. A synthetic immune receptor repertoire was used to minimize amplification bias, and remaining bias was computationally removed after sequencing. Turning to the authors' computational methods: Repertoire diversity was quantified as the Shannon entropy index using custom Python scripts. Unsorted, CD4+ and CD8+ repertoires were analyzed separately, except in combined analyses where CD4+ and CD8+ sequences were merged in silico. Clonal expansion was defined as at least a 2-fold frequency increase after treatment relative to C1D1, with a pseudocount of 0.5 for undetected baseline clones. Singleton clones were defined as clones with 0 or 1 copy at C1D1, and non-singleton clones were defined as clones with 2 or more copies. Clones expanded in unsorted samples were annotated as CD4+, CD8+ or unknown by matching protein sequences in sorted samples from the same patient. Wilcoxon tests on paired samples were used to test changes in diversity from C1D1 to C4D1. Not all clones reach the TCRdb copy of this immuneACCESS table, which keeps in-frame sequences only. Checked studies attribute under half of the gap to unresolved V genes and leave the rest unexplained. V and J calls and clone size follow that table, whereas D and trimming were derived from the DNA. Present in this sample are tens of thousands of clones, about three quarters of which were seen just once. The top ten hold roughly 9.6% of the sample.

The data were obtained in a study of PD-1 blockade in classical Hodgkin lymphoma (dated by TCRdb to the early 2020s). For the study in its entirety: Nivolumab dosing was 3 mg/kg intravenously every 2 weeks, continuing until either disease progression or unacceptable toxicity. The study used CyTOF and TCR beta sequencing to define a peripheral blood immune signature of response to PD-1 blockade in classical Hodgkin lymphoma. The paper's findings and limits, for the study overall: Trial patients achieving complete response had baseline diversity similar to newly diagnosed patients, whereas partial responders and progressors had significantly lower diversity. The study was restricted to a single clinical trial cohort, and the causes of repertoire differences, possibly disease activity or prior therapy, were left undefined. CD4+ but not CD8+ TCR diversity rose significantly by C4D1 (p=0.0027 vs p=0.16), most apparent in complete responders (p=0.02). Baseline TCR diversity was reported to be lower in newly diagnosed patients than in healthy donors and to be lower still in relapsed/refractory patients. Lower diversity was seen in patients whose nivolumab began less than 1 year after ASCT, and these patients were left out of later analyses so that immune reconstitution would not confound the results.

The chain couples TRBV9 to TRBJ2-6; the D match is possibly TRBD1 or TRBD2, with 5 bases aligned in each. The origin of this receptor is a human donor with classical Hodgkin lymphoma. Sequenced here: peripheral blood mononuclear cells (PBMCs), sampled at baseline. The CDR3 in this case is CASSPEGPSGANVLTF. The DNA reads as follows: TGTGCCAGCAGCCCCGAGGGACCCTCTGGGGCCAACGTCCTGACTTTC. Beyond the CDR3, the reference TRBV9 and TRBJ2-6 genes provide the residues; the full variable domain reads: DSGVTQTPKHLITATGQRVTLRCSPRSGDLSVYWYQQSLDQGLQFLIQYYNGEERAKGNILERFSAQQFPDLHSELNLSSLELGDSALYFCASSPEGPSGANVLTFGAGSRLTVL.